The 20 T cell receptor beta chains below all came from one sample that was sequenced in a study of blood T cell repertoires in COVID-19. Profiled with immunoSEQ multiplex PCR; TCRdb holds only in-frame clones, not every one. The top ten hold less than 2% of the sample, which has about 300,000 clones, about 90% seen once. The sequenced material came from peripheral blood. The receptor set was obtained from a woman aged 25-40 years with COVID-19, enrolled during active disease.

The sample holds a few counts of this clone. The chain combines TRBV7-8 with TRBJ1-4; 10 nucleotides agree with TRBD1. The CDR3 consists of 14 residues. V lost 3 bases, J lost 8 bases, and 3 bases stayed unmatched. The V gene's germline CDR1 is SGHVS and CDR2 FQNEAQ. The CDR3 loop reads CASSFGTGVEKLFF. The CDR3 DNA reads TGTGCCAGCAGCTTCGGGACAGGGGTAGAAAAACTGTTTTTT.

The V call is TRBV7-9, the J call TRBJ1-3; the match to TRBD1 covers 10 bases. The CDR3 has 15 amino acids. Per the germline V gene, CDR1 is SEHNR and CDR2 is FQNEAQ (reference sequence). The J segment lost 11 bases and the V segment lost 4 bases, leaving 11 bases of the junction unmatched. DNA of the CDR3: TGTGCCAGCAGCTCGCCCGGGACAGGGGACAACGCCATATATTTT. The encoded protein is CASSSPGTGDNAIYF.

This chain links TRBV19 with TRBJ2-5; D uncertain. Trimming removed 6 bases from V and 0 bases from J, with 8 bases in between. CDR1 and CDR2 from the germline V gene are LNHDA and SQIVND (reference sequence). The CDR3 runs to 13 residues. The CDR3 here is CASRGVNQETQYF. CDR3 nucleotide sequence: TGTGCCAGTAGAGGAGTAAACCAAGAGACCCAGTACTTC.

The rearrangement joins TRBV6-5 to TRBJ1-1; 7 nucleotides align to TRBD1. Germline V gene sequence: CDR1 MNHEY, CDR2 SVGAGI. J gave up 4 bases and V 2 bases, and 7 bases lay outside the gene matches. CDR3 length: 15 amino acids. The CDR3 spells CASSYHRGQSTEAFF. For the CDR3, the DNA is TGTGCCAGCAGTTACCACAGGGGTCAGAGCACTGAAGCTTTCTTT.

The CDR3 spells CASSLWTGAFF. In DNA, the CDR3 is TGTGCCAGCAGCTTATGGACTGGGGCTTTCTTT. The chain carries TRBV7-9 and TRBJ1-1, with no clear D. Germline CDR1 reads SEHNR; CDR2 reads FQNEAQ (reference sequence). This CDR3 region has 11 residues. V lost 2 bases, J lost 11 bases, and 9 bases lay in between.

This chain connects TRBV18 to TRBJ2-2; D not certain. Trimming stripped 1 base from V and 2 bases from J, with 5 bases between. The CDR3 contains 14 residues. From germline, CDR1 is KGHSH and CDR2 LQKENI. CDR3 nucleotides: TGTGCCAGCTCACCACGAGAAAACACCGGGGAGCTGTTTTTT. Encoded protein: CASSPRENTGELFF.

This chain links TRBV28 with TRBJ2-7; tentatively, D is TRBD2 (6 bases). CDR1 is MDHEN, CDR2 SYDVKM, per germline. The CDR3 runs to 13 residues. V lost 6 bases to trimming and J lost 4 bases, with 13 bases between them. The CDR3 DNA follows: TGTGCCAGCAGAACGGGGGTCGGGTACGAGCAGTACGTC. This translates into CASRTGVGYEQYV.

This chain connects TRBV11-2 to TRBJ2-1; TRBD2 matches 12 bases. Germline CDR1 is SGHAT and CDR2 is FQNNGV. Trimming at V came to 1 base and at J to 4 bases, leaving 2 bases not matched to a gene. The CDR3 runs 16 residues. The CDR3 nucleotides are TGTGCCAGCAGCTTAGTCCTAGCGGGGGGGTACAATGAGCAGTTCTTC. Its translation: CASSLVLAGGYNEQFF. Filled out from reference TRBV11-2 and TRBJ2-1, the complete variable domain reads EAGVAQSPRYKIIEKRQSVAFWCNPISGHATLYWYQQILGQGPKLLIQFQNNGVVDDSQLPKDRFSAERLKGVDSTLKIQPAKLEDSAVYLCASSLVLAGGYNEQFFGPGTRLTVL.

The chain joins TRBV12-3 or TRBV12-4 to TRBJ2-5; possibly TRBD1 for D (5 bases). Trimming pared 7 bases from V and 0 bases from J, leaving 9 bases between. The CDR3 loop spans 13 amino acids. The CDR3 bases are TGTGCCAGCACAGGGCTTAACCAAGAGACCCAGTACTTC. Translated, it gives CASTGLNQETQYF.

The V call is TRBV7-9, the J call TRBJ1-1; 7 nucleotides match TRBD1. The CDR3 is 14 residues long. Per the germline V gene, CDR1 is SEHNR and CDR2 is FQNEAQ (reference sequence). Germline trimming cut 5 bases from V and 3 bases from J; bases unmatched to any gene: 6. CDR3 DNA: TGTGCCAGCAGCCACAGGGGCGGGGACACTGAAGCTTTCTTT. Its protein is CASSHRGGDTEAFF. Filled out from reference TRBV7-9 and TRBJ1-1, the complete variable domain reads DTGVSQNPRHKITKRGQNVTFRCDPISEHNRLYWYRQTLGQGPEFLTYFQNEAQLEKSRLLSDRFSAERPKGSFSTLEIQRTEQGDSAMYLCASSHRGGDTEAFFGQGTRLTVV.

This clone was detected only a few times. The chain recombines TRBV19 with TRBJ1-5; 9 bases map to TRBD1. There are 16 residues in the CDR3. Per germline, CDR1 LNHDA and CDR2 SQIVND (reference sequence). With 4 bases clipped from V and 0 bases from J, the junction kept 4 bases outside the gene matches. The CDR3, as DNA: TGTGCCAGTAGTAAAGGGACAGGGTATAGCAATCAGCCCCAGCATTTT. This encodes CASSKGTGYSNQPQHF. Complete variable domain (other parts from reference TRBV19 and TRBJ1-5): DGGITQSPKYLFRKEGQNVTLSCEQNLNHDAMYWYRQDPGQGLRLIYYSQIVNDFQKGDIAEGYSVSREKKESFPLTVTSAQKNPTAFYLCASSKGTGYSNQPQHFGDGTRLSIL.

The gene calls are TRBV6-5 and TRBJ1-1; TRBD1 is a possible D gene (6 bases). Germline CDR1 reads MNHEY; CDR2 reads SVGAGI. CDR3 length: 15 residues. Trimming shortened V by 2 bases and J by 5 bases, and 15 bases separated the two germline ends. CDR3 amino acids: CASSYGPPQGTEAFF. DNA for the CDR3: TGTGCCAGCAGTTACGGTCCACCCCAGGGGACTGAAGCTTTCTTT.

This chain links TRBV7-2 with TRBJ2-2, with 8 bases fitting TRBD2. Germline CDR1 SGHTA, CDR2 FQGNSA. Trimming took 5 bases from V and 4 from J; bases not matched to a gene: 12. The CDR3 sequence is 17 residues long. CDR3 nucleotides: TGTGCCAGCAGCCTCGAGCGGACTAGCCATTTCACCGGGGAGCTGTTTTTT. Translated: CASSLERTSHFTGELFF.

CDR3 sequence: CASSEMGGNTGELFF. The CDR3 DNA reads as TGTGCCAGCAGTGAAATGGGGGGGAACACCGGGGAGCTGTTTTTT. The V and J genes are TRBV6-1 and TRBJ2-2, with a tentative D call TRBD2 (6 bases). The CDR3 extends over 15 amino acids. Germline lookup yields CDR1 MNHNS and CDR2 SASEGT. V was trimmed by 2 bases and J by 1 base, leaving 8 bases between them.

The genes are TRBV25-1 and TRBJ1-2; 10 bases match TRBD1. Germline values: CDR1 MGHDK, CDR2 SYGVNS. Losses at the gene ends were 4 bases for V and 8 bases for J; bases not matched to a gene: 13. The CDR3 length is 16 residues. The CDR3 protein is CASSAADRDRGRGYTF. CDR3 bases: TGTGCCAGCAGTGCAGCGGACCGGGACAGGGGTCGGGGCTACACCTTC.

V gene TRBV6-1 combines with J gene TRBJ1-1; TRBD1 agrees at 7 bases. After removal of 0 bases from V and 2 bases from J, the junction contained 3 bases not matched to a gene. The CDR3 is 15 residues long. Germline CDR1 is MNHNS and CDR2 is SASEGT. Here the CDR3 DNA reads TGTGCCAGCAGTGAAGCAGGGGGCAGAAACACTGAAGCTTTCTTT. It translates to CASSEAGGRNTEAFF.

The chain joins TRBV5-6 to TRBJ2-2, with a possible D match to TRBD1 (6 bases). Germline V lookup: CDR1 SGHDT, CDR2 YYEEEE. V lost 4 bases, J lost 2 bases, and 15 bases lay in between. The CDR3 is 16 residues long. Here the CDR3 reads CASSRRGRGNTGELFF. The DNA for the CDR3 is TGTGCCAGCAGCAGACGCGGCAGGGGAAACACCGGGGAGCTGTTTTTT.

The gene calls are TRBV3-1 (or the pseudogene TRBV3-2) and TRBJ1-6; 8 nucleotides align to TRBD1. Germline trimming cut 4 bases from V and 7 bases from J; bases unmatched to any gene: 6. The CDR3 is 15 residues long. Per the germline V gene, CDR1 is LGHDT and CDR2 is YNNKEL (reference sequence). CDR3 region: CASSPNRDRNSPLHF. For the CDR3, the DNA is TGTGCCAGCAGCCCTAACCGGGACAGGAATTCACCCCTCCACTTT.

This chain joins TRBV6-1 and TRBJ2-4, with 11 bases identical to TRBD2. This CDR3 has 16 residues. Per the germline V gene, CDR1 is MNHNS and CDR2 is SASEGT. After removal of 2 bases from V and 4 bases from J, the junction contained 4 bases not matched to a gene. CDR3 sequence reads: CASSELAGGLKNIQYF. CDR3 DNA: TGTGCCAGCAGTGAACTAGCGGGGGGTTTAAAAAACATTCAGTACTTC.

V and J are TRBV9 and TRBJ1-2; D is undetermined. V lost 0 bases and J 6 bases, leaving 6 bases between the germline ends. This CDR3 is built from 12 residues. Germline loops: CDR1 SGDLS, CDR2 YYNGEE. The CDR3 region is CASSVGLHGYTF. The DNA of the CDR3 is TGTGCCAGCAGCGTAGGACTGCATGGCTACACCTTC.